This TCR delta chain was identified during a study of gamma-delta chains in newborns, infants, children. Study overall: Innate gammadelta T cells reportedly expand polyclonally right after birth, driven by microbial exposure, per the title.

This clone was recorded a few times. With a far larger clone one base away, a read error is the likely cause. TCRdb re-called clones from the reads via CATT. The table includes approximately 4,200 delta-chain clones, around 2.2% detected once. The source is a child who was a newborn, infant or young child, either healthy, febrile or measles-vaccinated (not recorded which). The specimen sequenced was blood.

The CDR3: CACDTLTGGYTSSSWDTRQMFF. CDR3 bases: TGTGCCTGTGACACCCTTACTGGGGGATACACATCCAGCTCCTGGGACACCCGACAGATGTTTTTC. The V gene is TRDV2, the J gene TRDJ3; 12 nucleotides line up with TRDD3. In germline, CDR1 is GEAIGNYY, CDR2 EKD. The CDR3 contains 22 residues. J lost 0 bases, V lost 0 bases, and 11 bases had no gene match.